The clone carrying this TCR beta chain showed up just once. Clones were read by immunoSEQ multiplex PCR, and TCRdb kept only the in-frame ones, dropping some. The data hold 20,000 or so clones, with around 75% observed a single time. The V gene end was trimmed by 0 bases and the J gene end by 10 bases; junction bases not matched to a gene: 11. There are 15 residues in the CDR3. CDR1 and CDR2 from the germline V gene are SGDLS and YYNGEE. Treatment specified: randomized to nivolumab then ipilimumab (arm A) or the reverse (arm B). None of the patients previously received DNA-damaging chemotherapy. Live CD3+CD8+ CD19− CD56− cells were sorted from PBMCs. This sample was included in a study of sequential checkpoint blockade in melanoma.

The sequenced sample was CD8+ T cells sorted from blood (inferred from file names), obtained from a patient given nivolumab and ipilimumab in sequence. This chain connects TRBV9 to TRBJ1-1, with TRBD1 matching 8 bases. This sequence was found in a human donor with melanoma. DNA for the CDR3: TGTGCCAGCAGCGTAGGGACAGGGACCGAGGGGTTAGCTTTCTTT. It codes for CASSVGTGTEGLAFF. The variable domain in full, with the rest retrieved from reference TRBV9 and TRBJ1-1, is DSGVTQTPKHLITATGQRVTLRCSPRSGDLSVYWYQQSLDQGLQFLIQYYNGEERAKGNILERFSAQQFPDLHSELNLSSLELGDSALYFCASSVGTGTEGLAFFGQGTRLTVV.